Presented here are 14 T cell receptor beta chains from one specimen sequenced in a study of regulatory T cells in long-lasting Graves disease. Time point denoted: persistent/refractory GD, antithyroid drugs over 5 years with positive TRAb. The TCR library was prepared using RNA isolated from PBMCs. Building of the TCR beta libraries involved iRepertoire HTBI primers and Arm-PCR of CDR3 regions. TCRdb used MiXCR to reprocess the multiplex PCR reads, holding one entry per CDR3 protein. Counted here are about 470,000 distinct CDR3 sequences, roughly 20% occurring once; the ten biggest clones make up approximately 8%. The sequences come from peripheral blood mononuclear cells (PBMCs), collected when the disease was refractory, from a patient treated with antithyroid drugs. These receptors were obtained from a female donor with Graves disease.

This clonotype was seen more than once but under ten times. One end of the junction fails to match germline, which may point to a read error. The CDR3 reads CASSSGTAGDSPPHF. The CDR3 DNA reads as TGTGCCAGCAGTTCAGGGACAGCGGGGGATTCACCCCCCCACTTT. This chain joins TRBV28 and TRBJ1-6; 7 nucleotides match TRBD1. Germline V gene lookup returns CDR1 MDHEN and CDR2 SYDVKM. CDR3 length: 15 amino acids.

A note on this clonotype: At one boundary the junction diverges from the germline segment, which might be a read error. The J gene is TRBJ2-7, the V gene TRBV11-2, with D perhaps matching TRBD1 (6 bases). The CDR3 is 12 residues long. Germline CDR1 reads SGHAT; CDR2 reads FQNNGV. CDR3 DNA sequence: TGTACCAGCAGCCCCTCAGGGGTCGAGCAGTACTTC. Amino acid sequence: CTSSPSGVEQYF.

The rearrangement links TRBV28 to TRBJ2-1; perhaps TRBD2 as D (5 bases). Germline CDR1 MDHEN, CDR2 SYDVKM. V was shortened by 3 bases and J by 10 bases, with 13 bases between the two germline ends. The CDR3 spans 13 residues. CDR3 DNA sequence: TGTGCCAGCAGTTTCGGAGACGGGATAGAGCAGTTCTTC. This encodes CASSFGDGIEQFF.

This clonotype has only a few counts. The rearrangement uses TRBV5-1 and TRBJ2-7; D is perhaps TRBD1 (6 bases). Germline V gene lookup returns CDR1 SGHRS and CDR2 YFSETQ. The CDR3 extends over 15 amino acids. V dropped 7 bases and J dropped 2 bases, with 19 bases sitting between them. The CDR3 sequence is CASAVGDIGTYEQYF. CDR3 DNA: TGCGCCAGCGCGGTAGGGGACATAGGAACCTACGAGCAGTACTTC.

This clonotype was counted a few times. V is TRBV3-1 and J is TRBJ2-7; possible D gene TRBD1, 6 bases. From germline, CDR1 is LGHDT and CDR2 YNNKEL (reference sequence). The ends were cut back, 4 bases at V and 2 bases at J, with 12 bases in the middle. The length of the CDR3 is 14 residues. The CDR3 reads CASSPSDRAYEQYF. CDR3 nucleotide sequence: TGTGCCAGCAGCCCGTCGGACAGAGCCTACGAGCAGTACTTC.

The chain joins TRBV7-2 to TRBJ2-5, with 13 bases that match TRBD2. The CDR3 covers 16 residues. Germline CDR1 and CDR2: SGHTA and FQGNSA. V shed 2 bases and J 4 bases; nucleotides not matched to a gene: 4. CDR3 region: CASSLRTSGSGETQYF. The CDR3 nucleotides are TGTGCCAGCAGCTTACGGACTAGCGGGAGTGGAGAGACCCAGTACTTC.

This clonotype occurred a few times. The chain has TRBV6-1 and TRBJ1-1; tentatively, D is TRBD1 (5 bases). The CDR3 sequence is 16 residues long. Trimming removed 2 bases from V and 0 bases from J, with 13 bases in between. Germline V gene lookup returns CDR1 MNHNS and CDR2 SASEGT. The CDR3 loop is CASSERDDSLNTEAFF. Written as DNA, the CDR3 is TGTGCCAGCAGTGAAAGAGACGACAGTCTGAACACTGAAGCTTTCTTT.

This clonotype was found many times. This chain joins TRBV12-3 or TRBV12-4 and TRBJ1-1, with 8 bases identical to TRBD1. The CDR3 runs to 16 residues. Trimming at V came to 3 bases and at J to 0 bases, leaving 6 bases not matched to a gene. As DNA, the CDR3 is TGTGCCAGCAGTTTCGGGGGACAGGTTATGAACACTGAAGCTTTCTTT. This translates into CASSFGGQVMNTEAFF.

CDR3 nucleotides: TGCGCCAGCAGCCAGGGGTCCCTGCCGATGAACACTGAAGCTTTCTTT. This encodes CASSQGSLPMNTEAFF. The J gene is TRBJ1-1, the V gene TRBV4-1; no clear D gene. CDR1 is MGHRA, CDR2 YSYEKL, per germline. The CDR3 covers 16 residues. Trimming left V 3 bases short and J 0 bases short, with 14 bases between.

Ten or more counts support this clonotype. Here the CDR3 reads CASSEQSGTSHLYGYTF. CDR3 bases: TGTGCCAGCAGTGAACAGTCGGGCACCTCACATCTCTATGGCTACACCTTC. This chain joins TRBV6-1 and TRBJ1-2; D is unclear. Trimming cost V 2 bases and J 4 bases, with 20 bases left between them. In germline, CDR1 is MNHNS, CDR2 SASEGT. This CDR3 spans 17 amino acids.

This clonotype was observed a handful of times. This chain links TRBV7-7 with TRBJ2-2; 9 nucleotides align to TRBD2. There are 14 residues in the CDR3. Germline V gene sequence: CDR1 SSHAT, CDR2 FNYEAQ (reference sequence). CDR3 protein: CASGGQADTGELFF. CDR3 nucleotide sequence: TGTGCTAGCGGGGGCCAGGCTGACACCGGGGAGCTGTTTTTT. Full variable domain (missing parts from reference TRBV7-7 and TRBJ2-2): GAGVSQSPRYKVTKRGQDVTLRCDPISSHATLYWYQQALGQGPEFLTYFNYEAQPDKSGLPSDRFSAERPEGSISTLTIQRTEQRDSAMYRCASGGQADTGELFFGEGSRLTVL.

The chain links TRBV14 to TRBJ1-1, with a weak D call TRBD1 (5 bases). There are 16 residues in the CDR3. Germline CDR1 is SGHDN and CDR2 is FVKESK. Trimming removed 0 bases from V and 8 bases from J, with 19 bases in between. CDR3 sequence reads: CASSQDQAGTLSEAFF. The CDR3 DNA is TGTGCCAGCAGCCAAGATCAGGCAGGGACCCTTTCCGAAGCTTTCTTT.

V usage is TRBV7-6 and J usage is TRBJ2-7; D unclear. This CDR3 is built from 16 residues. V was pared by 1 base and J by 0 bases, with 13 bases between. Germline assignment: CDR1 SGHVS and CDR2 FNYEAQ. The CDR3 spells CASSLVNDDASYEQYF. For the CDR3, the DNA is TGTGCCAGCAGCTTAGTTAACGACGATGCCTCCTACGAGCAGTACTTC.

In its sample, this clonotype was seen a few times. This may arise from a read error, as a much more abundant clone is one base away. The chain links TRBV2 to TRBJ1-1; D is unclear. Germline-derived CDR1 and CDR2 are SNHLY and FYNNEI. The CDR3 extends over 16 amino acids. V lost 0 bases and J 3 bases, leaving 14 bases between the germline ends. The CDR3 region is CASSEATDYMDTEAFF. The CDR3 DNA reads as TGTGCCAGCAGTGAAGCAACTGATTACATGGACACTGAAGCTTTCTTT.